This T cell receptor beta chain was captured by sequencing in a study of beta chain features in type 1 diabetes. Across the whole study: Patients did not differ from healthy donors in age, gender or cell yield. Study-level findings and limits: Across patients, naive, central memory and Treg TCRB repertoires exhibited apparently greater similarity than was observed across healthy donors.

On this clone: The antigen is undetermined.

Trimming removed 3 bases from V and 2 bases from J, with 12 bases in between. The CDR3 totals 15 residues. CDR1 and CDR2 (germline): MGHDK, SYGVNS. Sequenced material consisted of expressed TCRB transcripts (all of the isolated RNA was reverse transcribed). TCRdb keeps only in-frame clones here, not all; method: immunoSEQ multiplex PCR. In the table there are approximately 400,000 clones, over 13% of which are singletons. Via CD45RO/CCR7/CD25/CD127/CD95/CD27, cells of the CD4+ naive, central memory, regulatory and stem cell-like memory subsets were sorted. The rearrangement links TRBV25-1 to TRBJ2-3, with D perhaps matching TRBD2 (6 bases). Sequencing was carried out using naive CD4+ T cells from blood. This sequence originates from a woman aged 18-35 years in good health. The CDR3 region is CASSDRASVTDTQYF. CDR3 nucleotides: TGTGCCAGCAGTGATCGAGCTAGCGTCACAGATACGCAGTATTTT. The whole variable domain, filled in from reference TRBV25-1 and TRBJ2-3, reads EADIYQTPRYLVIGTGKKITLECSQTMGHDKMYWYQQDPGMELHLIHYSYGVNSTEKGDLSSESTVSRIRTEHFPLTLESARPSHTSQYLCASSDRASVTDTQYFGPGTRLTVL.